This T cell receptor beta chain is from a study of OX40 agonist ivuxolimab in advanced cancers. Repertoires were generated with immunoSEQ multiplex PCR, while TCRdb's copy carries only in-frame clones and drops some. The table lists 70,000 or so clones, 85% of them singletons. This CDR3 comprises 14 residues. The ends lost 2 bases at V and 2 bases at J; junction bases unmatched: 0. Germline V CDR1 and CDR2: MNHEY, SVGAGI. The source of this sequence is an adult with an advanced solid tumor such as melanoma, head and neck, liver or kidney cancer. The sample here was CD4+ or CD8+ T cells sorted from blood, taken in a trial of the OX40 agonist ivuxolimab. The gene calls are TRBV6-5 and TRBJ1-5, with 7 bases identical to TRBD1. The CDR3 reads CASSYGTGNQPQHF. In nucleotides, the CDR3 is TGTGCCAGCAGTTACGGGACAGGCAATCAGCCCCAGCATTTT.